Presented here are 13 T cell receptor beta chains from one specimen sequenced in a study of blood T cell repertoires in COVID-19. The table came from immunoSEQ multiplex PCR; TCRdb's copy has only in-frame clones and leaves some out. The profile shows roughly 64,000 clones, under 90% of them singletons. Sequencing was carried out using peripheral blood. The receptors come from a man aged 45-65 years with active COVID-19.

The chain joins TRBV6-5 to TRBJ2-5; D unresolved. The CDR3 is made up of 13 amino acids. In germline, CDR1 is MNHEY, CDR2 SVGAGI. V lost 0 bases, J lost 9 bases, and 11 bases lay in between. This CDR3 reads CASSYSPPEAQYF. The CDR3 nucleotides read TGTGCCAGCAGTTACTCCCCTCCAGAAGCCCAGTACTTC.

CDR3 residues: CASSSRRRGQADTQYF. The CDR3 nucleotides read TGTGCCAGTAGTTCAAGACGCAGGGGGCAGGCAGATACGCAGTATTTT. This chain connects TRBV19 to TRBJ2-3; 8 nucleotides agree with TRBD1. The germline CDR1 and CDR2 sequences are LNHDA and SQIVND (reference sequence). The junction had 11 bases not matched to a gene; V was cut back by 5 bases and J by 4 bases. This CDR3 is 16 amino acids long.

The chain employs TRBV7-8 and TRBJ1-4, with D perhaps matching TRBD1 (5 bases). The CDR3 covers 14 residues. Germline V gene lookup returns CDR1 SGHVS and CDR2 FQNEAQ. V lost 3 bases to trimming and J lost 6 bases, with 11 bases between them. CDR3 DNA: TGTGCCAGCAGCTTGACAGCCCCCGATGAAAAACTGTTTTTT. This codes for CASSLTAPDEKLFF. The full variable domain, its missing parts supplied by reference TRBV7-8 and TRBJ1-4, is GAGVSQSPRYKVAKRGQDVALRCDPISGHVSLFWYQQALGQGPEFLTYFQNEAQLDKSGLPSDRFFAERPEGSVSTLKIQRTQQEDSAVYLCASSLTAPDEKLFFGSGTQLSVL.

CDR3 protein: CASRLSGGVTGELFF. In DNA form, the CDR3 reads TGTGCCAGCAGGCTTAGCGGGGGAGTCACCGGGGAGCTGTTTTTT. The chain couples TRBV2 to TRBJ2-2; 9 bases fit TRBD2. Germline CDR1 is SNHLY and CDR2 is FYNNEI. Unmatched junction bases numbered 6, after V lost 6 bases and J lost 4 bases. The CDR3 is 15 amino acids.

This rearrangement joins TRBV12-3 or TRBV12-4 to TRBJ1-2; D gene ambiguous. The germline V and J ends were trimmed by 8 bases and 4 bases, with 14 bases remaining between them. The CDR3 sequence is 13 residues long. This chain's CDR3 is CASRRWAGYGYTF. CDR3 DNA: TGTGCCAGCCGTCGGTGGGCGGGCTATGGCTACACCTTC.

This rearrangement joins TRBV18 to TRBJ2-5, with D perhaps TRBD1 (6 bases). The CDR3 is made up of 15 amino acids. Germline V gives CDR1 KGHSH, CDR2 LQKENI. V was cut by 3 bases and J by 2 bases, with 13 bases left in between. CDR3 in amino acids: CASSPSHDRQETQYF. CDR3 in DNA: TGTGCCAGCTCACCCTCACACGACAGGCAAGAGACCCAGTACTTC.

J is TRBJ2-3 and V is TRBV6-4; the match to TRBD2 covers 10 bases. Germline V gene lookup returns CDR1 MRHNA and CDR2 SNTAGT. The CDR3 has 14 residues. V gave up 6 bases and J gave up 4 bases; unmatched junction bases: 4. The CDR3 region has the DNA TGTGCCAGCAGCCTAGCGGGGGACTCAGATACGCAGTATTTT. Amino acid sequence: CASSLAGDSDTQYF.

The CDR3 loop reads CASSPRGRYNEQFF. DNA of the CDR3: TGCGCCAGCAGTCCGCGAGGGAGGTACAATGAGCAGTTCTTC. The J gene is TRBJ2-1, the V gene TRBV23-1, with D possibly TRBD2 on 6 matching bases. TRBV23-1 is treated as an ORF (open reading frame) with a function not yet certain. The CDR3 length is 14 residues. Trimming stripped 4 bases from V and 4 bases from J, with 11 bases between.

This CDR3 is CASSERGGETQYF. DNA of the CDR3: TGTGCCAGCAGTGAGCGGGGGGGCGAGACCCAGTACTTC. The V and J genes are TRBV6-4 and TRBJ2-5, with 9 bases identical to TRBD2. V dropped 3 bases and J dropped 5; count of bases not matched to a gene: 1. Germline values: CDR1 MRHNA, CDR2 SNTAGT. CDR3 size: 13 residues.

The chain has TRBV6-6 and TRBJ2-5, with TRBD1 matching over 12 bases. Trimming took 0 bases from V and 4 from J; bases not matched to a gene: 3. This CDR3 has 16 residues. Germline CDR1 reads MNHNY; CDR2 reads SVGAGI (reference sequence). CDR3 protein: CASSYSGTGGGETQYF. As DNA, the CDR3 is TGTGCCAGCAGTTACTCCGGGACAGGGGGCGGAGAGACCCAGTACTTC.

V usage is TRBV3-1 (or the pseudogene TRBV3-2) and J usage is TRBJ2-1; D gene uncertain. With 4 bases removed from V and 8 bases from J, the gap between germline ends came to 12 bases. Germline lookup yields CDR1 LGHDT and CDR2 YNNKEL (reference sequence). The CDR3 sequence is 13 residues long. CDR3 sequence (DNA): TGTGCCAGCAGCCTCCTAGTAAACTATGAGCAGTTCTTC. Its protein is CASSLLVNYEQFF.

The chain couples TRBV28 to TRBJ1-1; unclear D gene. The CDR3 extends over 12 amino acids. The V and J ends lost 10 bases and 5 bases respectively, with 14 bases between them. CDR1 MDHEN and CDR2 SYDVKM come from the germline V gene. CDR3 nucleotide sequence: TGTGCCACCCTCCGAGGACTAACTGAAGCTTTCTTT. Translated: CATLRGLTEAFF.

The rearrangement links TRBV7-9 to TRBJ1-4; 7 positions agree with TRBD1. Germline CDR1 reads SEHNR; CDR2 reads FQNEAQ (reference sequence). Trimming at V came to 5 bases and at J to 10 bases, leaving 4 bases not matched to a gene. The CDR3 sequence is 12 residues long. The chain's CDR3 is CASSAQGGKLFF. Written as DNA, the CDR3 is TGTGCCAGCAGCGCCCAGGGGGGAAAACTGTTTTTT.